The 18 T cell receptor beta chains reported below all come from one sample, sequenced in a study of blood T cell repertoires in COVID-19 (dated by TCRdb to 2020 to 2022). The method behind the library was the immunoSEQ multiplex PCR assay. Here the immuneACCESS table is served through TCRdb, limited to in-frame sequences with V and J called. Missing clones are a known gap in these copies; in checked studies unresolved V genes cover under half, and the rest lacks a known reason. The sample has fewer than 350,000 clones on record, roughly 79% of them singletons. The biggest ten clones account for less than 3% of the sample. What was sequenced was peripheral blood. The receptors derive from a woman aged 60-70 years with active or convalescent COVID-19.

The chain is built from TRBV7-2 and TRBJ1-2; D possibly corresponds to TRBD1 (5 bases). The germline V gene has CDR1 SGHTA and CDR2 FQGNSA. V lost 5 bases, J lost 1 base, and 26 bases lay in between. This CDR3 is 19 amino acids long. DNA for the CDR3: TGTGCCAGCAGCCTCCGTGATACAGGTCCTACTACTCTTAACTATGGCTACACCTTC. This gives the protein CASSLRDTGPTTLNYGYTF.

The chain has TRBV4-3 and TRBJ1-1, with TRBD1 identical over 7 bases. The length of the CDR3 is 14 residues. Germline V gene sequence: CDR1 LGHNA, CDR2 YSLEER. J was trimmed by 3 bases and V by 8 bases; bases with no gene match: 9. This chain's CDR3 is CASHRGLGDTEAFF. The CDR3 nucleotides are TGCGCCAGCCACAGGGGCCTGGGGGACACTGAAGCTTTCTTT.

The chain combines TRBV14 with TRBJ2-7; TRBD2 matches 7 bases. The CDR3 totals 18 residues. Germline V lookup: CDR1 SGHDN, CDR2 FVKESK. V lost 1 base, J lost 3 bases, and 15 bases stayed unmatched. CDR3 DNA: TGTGCCAGCAGCCAAGGAGGTCGAGGGGCGGGAGCCTTCTACGAGCAGTACTTC. Protein sequence: CASSQGGRGAGAFYEQYF.

J is TRBJ1-1 and V is TRBV5-6, with unresolved D. V lost 0 bases and J 7 bases, leaving 10 bases between the germline ends. The germline CDR1 and CDR2 sequences are SGHDT and YYEEEE. This CDR3 spans 13 amino acids. The DNA for the CDR3 is TGTGCCAGCAGCTTGGAAGGTACAGATGAAGCTTTCTTT. As protein: CASSLEGTDEAFF.

The chain recombines TRBV7-2 with TRBJ2-7, with D tentatively TRBD1 (6 bases). The CDR3 totals 12 residues. V lost 5 bases and J 7 bases, leaving 12 bases between the germline ends. Per germline, CDR1 SGHTA and CDR2 FQGNSA. The CDR3 loop reads CASSRTDREQYF. The CDR3 DNA follows: TGTGCCAGCAGCCGGACCGACAGGGAGCAGTACTTC.

The sample holds a few counts of this clone. The chain combines TRBV4-2 with TRBJ1-6, with TRBD1 identical over 11 bases. Germline CDR1 is LGHNA and CDR2 is YNFKEQ. CDR3 length equals 15 residues. Trimming removed 3 bases from V and 8 bases from J; junction bases left unmatched: 3. CDR3 protein: CASSQPGQGDSPLHF. CDR3 DNA: TGTGCCAGCAGCCAGCCGGGACAGGGGGATTCACCCCTCCACTTT.

The chain carries TRBV5-6 and TRBJ2-7; 9 nucleotides match TRBD2. The length of the CDR3 is 15 residues. From germline, CDR1 is SGHDT and CDR2 YYEEEE. Trimming took 0 bases from V and 0 from J; bases not matched to a gene: 1. For the CDR3, the DNA is TGTGCCAGCAGCTTGGGCGGGGGGGCCTCCTACGAGCAGTACTTC. Translation gives CASSLGGGASYEQYF.

The V gene is TRBV7-2, the J gene TRBJ1-2; 8 nucleotides agree with TRBD1. Germline V gives CDR1 SGHTA, CDR2 FQGNSA. V was pared by 2 bases and J by 5 bases, with 7 bases of the junction left unmatched. CDR3 length: 15 amino acids. The CDR3 protein is CASSLSGGLGYGYTF. Here the CDR3 DNA reads TGTGCCAGCAGCTTATCAGGGGGCTTAGGGTATGGCTACACCTTC.

The CDR3 bases are TGTGCCAGCAGCTTGGAGGGGGCCCGCTCCTACAATGAGCAGTTCTTC. It specifies CASSLEGARSYNEQFF. This chain links TRBV5-4 with TRBJ2-1; TRBD1 agrees at 7 bases. V dropped 0 bases and J dropped 0; count of bases not matched to a gene: 3. CDR1 is SGHNT, CDR2 YYREEE, per germline (reference sequence). The CDR3 contains 16 residues.

This sequence joins TRBV21-1 and TRBJ2-7; TRBD2 is taken as the D call from the table, unchecked against the DNA. TRBV21-1 is marked as a pseudogene. CDR3 size: 16 residues. The CDR3 nucleotides read TGTGCCAGCAGCAAAAGCCAACTCACCCTGACCTACGAGCAGTACTTC. The encoded protein is CASSKSQLTLTYEQYF.

This chain uses TRBV30 with TRBJ1-1; 9 bases match TRBD1. Unmatched junction bases numbered 5, after V lost 5 bases and J lost 4 bases. Germline V gene lookup returns CDR1 GTSNPN and CDR2 SVGIG (reference sequence). The CDR3 has 13 amino acids. This CDR3 reads CAWLQGASTEAFF. The CDR3 region has the DNA TGTGCCTGGTTACAGGGGGCATCCACTGAAGCTTTCTTT.

The chain carries TRBV11-1 and TRBJ2-7; D might be TRBD1 (6 bases). From germline, CDR1 is SGHAT and CDR2 FQDESV (reference sequence). CDR3 length equals 14 residues. Trimming pared 2 bases from V and 0 bases from J, leaving 8 bases between. CDR3 nucleotides: TGTGCCAGCAGCTTAACAGGGCTCTCCTACGAGCAGTACTTC. It specifies CASSLTGLSYEQYF. Variable domain in full (rest from reference TRBV11-1 and TRBJ2-7): EAEVAQSPRYKITEKSQAVAFWCDPISGHATLYWYRQILGQGPELLVQFQDESVVDDSQLPKDRFSAERLKGVDSTLKIQPAELGDSAMYLCASSLTGLSYEQYFGPGTRLTVT.

The chain joins TRBV6-1 to TRBJ1-1, with D perhaps matching TRBD1 (6 bases). V was trimmed by 1 base and J by 1 base, leaving 7 bases between them. CDR3 length equals 14 residues. Per germline, CDR1 MNHNS and CDR2 SASEGT. CDR3 in DNA: TGTGCCAGCAGTGAAGGAGGGGGGAACACTGAAGCTTTCTTT. Protein product: CASSEGGGNTEAFF.

A remark on this clone: At the DNA level, this CDR3 is encoded by other sequences in the same sample as well. The rearrangement joins TRBV14 to TRBJ1-5, with D unclear. V shed 0 bases and J shed 7 bases, with 7 bases lying between them. The CDR3 has 13 residues. Germline assignment: CDR1 SGHDN and CDR2 FVKESK. The CDR3 DNA reads as TGTGCCAGCAGCCAAGATCTAGGCCAGCCCCAGCATTTT. This sequence encodes CASSQDLGQPQHF. Filled out from reference TRBV14 and TRBJ1-5, the complete variable domain reads EAGVTQFPSHSVIEKGQTVTLRCDPISGHDNLYWYRRVMGKEIKFLLHFVKESKQDESGMPNNRFLAERTGGTYSTLKVQPAELEDSGVYFCASSQDLGQPQHFGDGTRLSIL.

The rearrangement links TRBV7-6 to TRBJ1-6; TRBD1 matches at 8 bases. V lost 3 bases and J lost 6; bases outside the gene matches: 4. This CDR3 has 15 amino acids. The germline CDR1 and CDR2 sequences are SGHVS and FNYEAQ. The CDR3 sequence is CASSLTGDSNSPLHF. The CDR3 nucleotides read TGTGCCAGCAGCTTGACAGGGGACTCTAATTCACCCCTCCACTTT.

This chain joins TRBV2 and TRBJ2-3, with TRBD2 identical over 7 bases. V shed 3 bases, J shed 2 bases, and the junction held 5 bases outside the gene matches. The CDR3 spans 15 residues. Germline-derived CDR1 and CDR2 are SNHLY and FYNNEI. The CDR3 loop is CASSEPAGDTDTQYF. Written as DNA, the CDR3 is TGTGCCAGCAGTGAGCCGGCGGGGGACACAGATACGCAGTATTTT.

The rearrangement uses TRBV5-8 and TRBJ1-2; D perhaps matches TRBD1 (6 bases). Between the trimmed V and J ends, which lost 4 bases and 4 bases, there was a span of 11 bases. Germline V CDR1 and CDR2: SGHTS, YDEGEE. The CDR3 covers 13 residues. The CDR3 coding sequence is TGTGCCAGCAGCCCACAGGGCTTCTATGGCTACACCTTC. This encodes CASSPQGFYGYTF.

The gene calls are TRBV24-1 and TRBJ2-2; a possible D gene is TRBD2 (5 bases). The V gene's germline CDR1 is KGHDR and CDR2 SFDVKD. V shed 9 bases and J shed 6 bases, with 13 bases lying between them. The CDR3 consists of 13 residues. CDR3 sequence (DNA): TGTGCCACCGGAGTAAGCGGTTCCGGGGAGCTGTTTTTT. It codes for CATGVSGSGELFF.